Listed below are T cell receptor beta chains from one sample, sequenced in a study of technical replicates of blood from a handful of donors. Some clones are missing from TCRdb's copy, which holds only in-frame ones; the method was immunoSEQ multiplex PCR. The sample lists more than 80,000 clones, approximately 95% occurring once. The sequencing sample was made of T cells isolated from PBMCs. These receptors all come from a human donor in good health. The CDR3 runs from the conserved cysteine through the conserved F or W. A D gene is named only where the DNA matches it firmly.

CDR3,DNA,D,J,V
CASSLNQDTEAFF,TGTGCCAGCAGCTTGAATCAGGACACTGAAGCTTTCTTT,NA,TRBJ1-1,TRBV5-4
CASSPISPDTQYF,TGTGCCAGCAGCCCGATTAGCCCAGATACGCAGTATTTT,NA,TRBJ2-3,TRBV7-3
CASSVAGGREKLFF,TGTGCCAGCAGCGTTGCAGGCGGGAGGGAAAAACTGTTTTTT,NA,TRBJ1-4,TRBV9
CASSSQFVAGLETQYF,TGTGCCAGCAGTTCCCAATTCGTAGCGGGATTAGAGACCCAGTACTTC,TRBD2,TRBJ2-5,TRBV6-5
CASSFSDRGEKKTQYF,TGTGCCAGCAGTTTTAGTGACAGGGGAGAAAAAAAGACCCAGTACTTC,TRBD1,TRBJ2-5,TRBV28
CASSWTGAKETQYF,TGTGCCAGTAGTTGGACAGGGGCGAAAGAGACCCAGTACTTC,TRBD1,TRBJ2-5,TRBV19
CASSFQVNEKLFF,TGTGCCAGCAGCTTCCAGGTGAATGAAAAACTGTTTTTT,NA,TRBJ1-4,TRBV5-6
CSVGKSRREKNNEQFF,TGCAGCGTTGGGAAGTCCCGGCGGGAGAAGAACAATGAGCAGTTCTTC,TRBD2,TRBJ2-1,TRBV29-1
CSVRRDTDTQYF,TGCAGCGTCCGGCGGGACACAGATACGCAGTATTTT,NA,TRBJ2-3,TRBV29-1
CASSASPGTGNGYTF,TGTGCCAGCAGCGCCTCCCCGGGGACAGGGAATGGCTACACCTTC,TRBD1,TRBJ1-2,TRBV9
CASSFALVGDEKLFF,TGCGCCAGCAGCTTTGCCCTAGTAGGGGATGAAAAACTGTTTTTT,NA,TRBJ1-4,TRBV5-1
CASSLHTGLEAFF,TGTGCCAGCAGCTTACATACAGGGTTAGAAGCTTTCTTT,NA,TRBJ1-1,TRBV7-2
CAIGHLGYTF,TGTGCCATCGGACACCTTGGCTACACCTTC,NA,TRBJ1-2,TRBV7-2
CSGRAGVSYEQYF,TGCAGCGGCAGGGCCGGAGTGTCCTACGAGCAGTACTTC,NA,TRBJ2-7,TRBV29-1
CSASRQGNTEAFF,TGCAGCGCTTCAAGACAGGGTAACACTGAAGCTTTCTTT,TRBD1,TRBJ1-1,TRBV29-1